The 21 T cell receptor beta chains given below trace back to one sample, sequenced in a study of Ad26.COV2.S vaccination and SARS-CoV-2 variants. Some clones are missing from TCRdb's copy, which holds only in-frame ones; the method was immunoSEQ multiplex PCR. The data show about 280,000 clones, with around 87% seen just once and about 3.1% held by the top ten. Described treatment: around 19 received Ad26.COV2.S at low or high dose, single or two shots; about 5 received placebo; per-sample allocation not given. Sampling happened 63 days after the first vaccine or placebo injection. This material consisted of peripheral blood, taken in a trial of Ad26.COV2.S vaccine versus placebo. The source of these receptors is a person between 18 and 60 years old who received the Ad26.COV2.S COVID-19 vaccine or a placebo.

CDR3 loop: CASSLEGAQGEKLFF. The CDR3 region has the DNA TGCGCCAGCAGCTTGGAGGGGGCGCAGGGAGAAAAACTGTTTTTT. This sequence joins TRBV5-1 and TRBJ1-4, with TRBD1 identical over 7 bases. The CDR3 has 15 residues. J was trimmed by 8 bases and V by 0 bases; bases with no gene match: 7. Looked up from germline, CDR1 is SGHRS and CDR2 is YFSETQ.

The rearrangement joins TRBV9 to TRBJ1-6, with D possibly TRBD1 on 6 matching bases. This CDR3 spans 13 amino acids. Between the trimmed V and J ends, which lost 7 bases and 5 bases, there was a span of 10 bases. CDR1 and CDR2 from the germline V gene are SGDLS and YYNGEE. CDR3 sequence: CASGQLNNSPLHF. In nucleotides, the CDR3 is TGTGCCAGCGGACAGCTGAATAATTCACCCCTCCACTTT.

The rearrangement links TRBV7-2 to TRBJ2-7; tentatively, D is TRBD2 (6 bases). Germline V gene lookup returns CDR1 SGHTA and CDR2 FQGNSA. Trimming took 5 bases from V and 2 from J, leaving 13 bases between them. The CDR3 spans 14 residues. CDR3 DNA: TGTGCCAGCAGCCCCCTGTCGGGGGCCTACGAGCAGTACTTC. It is translated as CASSPLSGAYEQYF.

The J gene is TRBJ2-7, the V gene TRBV15; D is possibly TRBD1 (6 bases). The CDR3 is 13 residues long. Trimming left V 3 bases short and J 1 base short, with 7 bases between. CDR1 and CDR2 (germline): LNHNV, YYDKDF (reference sequence). The CDR3 sequence is CATSSRGSYEQYF. CDR3 nucleotide sequence: TGTGCCACCAGCAGCAGGGGATCCTACGAGCAGTACTTC.

The V gene is TRBV10-3, the J gene TRBJ2-6; D is uncertain. Germline V CDR1 and CDR2: ENHRY, SYGVKD. This CDR3 comprises 13 residues. Between the trimmed V and J ends, which lost 10 bases and 2 bases, there was a span of 9 bases. CDR3 bases: TGTGCCACGTTGACCCCTGGGGCCAACGTCCTGACTTTC. This sequence encodes CATLTPGANVLTF.

This clone was seen only once. The chain joins TRBV5-1 to TRBJ1-1; 7 bases agree with TRBD1. From germline, CDR1 is SGHRS and CDR2 YFSETQ. This CDR3 region has 15 residues. V lost 4 bases and J lost 1; bases outside the gene matches: 7. DNA of the CDR3: TGCGCCAGCAGCCCACAGGGGCCCGGGAACACTGAAGCTTTCTTT. Its translation is CASSPQGPGNTEAFF.

The chain has TRBV7-9 and TRBJ2-3, with 8 bases fitting TRBD1. The CDR3 consists of 14 residues. Germline V gene sequence: CDR1 SEHNR, CDR2 FQNEAQ (reference sequence). V was clipped by 5 bases and J by 0 bases; unmatched bases: 1. The CDR3 loop reads CASSRDRSTDTQYF. The CDR3 bases are TGTGCCAGCAGCCGGGACAGGAGCACAGATACGCAGTATTTT.

The V call is TRBV2, the J call TRBJ2-7, with D tentatively TRBD1 (6 bases). Germline V CDR1 and CDR2: SNHLY, FYNNEI. Trimming took off 2 bases at V and 3 bases at J, with 8 bases between the two ends. The CDR3 is made up of 13 amino acids. The CDR3 nucleotides are TGTGCCAGCAGTGAACCAGGGGACTACGAGCAGTACTTC. This translates into CASSEPGDYEQYF. The full variable domain, in which reference TRBV2 and TRBJ2-7 provide the parts outside the CDR3, is EPEVTQTPSHQVTQMGQEVILRCVPISNHLYFYWYRQILGQKVEFLVSFYNNEISEKSEIFDDQFSVERPDGSNFTLKIRSTKLEDSAMYFCASSEPGDYEQYFGPGTRLTVT.

This chain links TRBV7-7 with TRBJ2-5, with D uncertain. V lost 4 bases and J 3 bases, leaving 9 bases between the germline ends. Germline values: CDR1 SSHAT, CDR2 FNYEAQ (reference sequence). This CDR3 contains 13 residues. CDR3 sequence (DNA): TGTGCCAGCAGCTCGGTCCTAGAAGAGACCCAGTACTTC. Residues: CASSSVLEETQYF.

The chain is built from TRBV6-5 and TRBJ2-3; D is possibly TRBD2 (6 bases). The V and J ends lost 8 bases and 0 bases respectively, with 9 bases between them. The CDR3 sequence is 13 residues long. The germline V gene encodes CDR1 MNHEY and CDR2 SVGAGI. The CDR3 DNA reads TGTGCCAGCCGACTAGTTAGCACAGATACGCAGTATTTT. Protein sequence: CASRLVSTDTQYF.

The V gene is TRBV3-1 (or the pseudogene TRBV3-2), the J gene TRBJ1-3, with 8 positions matching TRBD1. In germline, CDR1 is LGHDT, CDR2 YNNKEL (reference sequence). The CDR3 extends over 14 amino acids. The ends lost 5 bases at V and 3 bases at J; junction bases unmatched: 3. CDR3 residues: CASSSDRGGNTIYF. The CDR3 DNA is TGTGCCAGCAGCTCAGACAGGGGTGGAAACACCATATATTTT.

There are a few counts of this clone. The chain combines TRBV4-1 with TRBJ1-3; D is unresolved. Trimming removed 3 bases from V and 0 bases from J, with 15 bases in between. CDR1 MGHRA and CDR2 YSYEKL come from the germline V gene. The CDR3 covers 17 residues. For the CDR3, the DNA is TGCGCCAGCAGCCAGGAACGGAAAGCCTACTCTGGAAACACCATATATTTT. Encoded protein: CASSQERKAYSGNTIYF.

This chain joins TRBV30 and TRBJ2-5, with D tentatively TRBD1 (5 bases). CDR1 and CDR2 (germline): GTSNPN, SVGIG (reference sequence). Trimming cost V 0 bases and J 5 bases, with 22 bases left between them. The CDR3 has 17 amino acids. The CDR3 nucleotides read TGTGCCTGGAGTGTACAGTCGGCAGGGCCCAAGAGGGAGACCCAGTACTTC. Encoded protein: CAWSVQSAGPKRETQYF.

The chain uses TRBV19 and TRBJ2-3; TRBD1 aligns across 7 bases. Germline V CDR1 and CDR2: LNHDA, SQIVND (reference sequence). The CDR3 has 16 amino acids. V lost 3 bases to trimming and J lost 0 bases; unmatched junction nucleotides: 6. CDR3 sequence: CASSIWGTESTDTQYF. As DNA, the CDR3 is TGTGCCAGTAGTATCTGGGGGACAGAAAGCACAGATACGCAGTATTTT.

The rearrangement links TRBV6-5 to TRBJ1-1; possible D gene TRBD1, 5 bases. Trimming removed 2 bases from V and 1 base from J, with 11 bases in between. The CDR3 is 15 residues long. CDR1 is MNHEY and CDR2 is SVGAGI in the germline V gene. CDR3 DNA sequence: TGTGCCAGCAGTTACCCGGGGGGGAGGAACACTGAAGCTTTCTTT. This sequence encodes CASSYPGGRNTEAFF.

The chain carries TRBV29-1 and TRBJ2-3; no clear D. With 6 bases removed from V and 6 bases from J, the gap between germline ends came to 13 bases. This CDR3 spans 12 amino acids. CDR1 is SQVTM and CDR2 is ANQGSEA in the germline V gene. This chain's CDR3 is CSVTSAGDTQYF. CDR3 DNA sequence: TGCAGCGTCACAAGTGCTGGCGATACGCAGTATTTT.

On this clone: Other nucleotide sequences from this sample produce the same CDR3. This sequence joins TRBV7-9 and TRBJ2-2; 8 nucleotides line up with TRBD1. From germline, CDR1 is SEHNR and CDR2 FQNEAQ (reference sequence). The CDR3 contains 15 residues. The V and J ends lost 4 bases and 4 bases, in that order; junction bases with no gene match: 5. The CDR3 region is CASSSGTGGTGELFF. For the CDR3, the DNA is TGTGCCAGCAGCTCAGGGACAGGTGGCACCGGGGAGCTGTTTTTT.

The chain combines TRBV15 with TRBJ1-5, with a tentative D call TRBD1 (6 bases). The CDR3 has 15 amino acids. The germline gives CDR1 LNHNV, CDR2 YYDKDF (reference sequence). V was pared by 1 base and J by 6 bases, with 13 bases between. CDR3 sequence: CATSRVGGAAQPQHF. The CDR3 nucleotides read TGTGCCACCAGCAGAGTAGGGGGGGCGGCTCAGCCCCAGCATTTT. The full variable domain, in which reference TRBV15 and TRBJ1-5 provide the parts outside the CDR3, is DAMVIQNPRYQVTQFGKPVTLSCSQTLNHNVMYWYQQKSSQAPKLLFHYYDKDFNNEADTPDNFQSRRPNTSFCFLDIRSPGLGDTAMYLCATSRVGGAAQPQHFGDGTRLSIL.

The rearrangement uses TRBV5-4 and TRBJ2-6; D ambiguous. Trimming removed 7 bases at V and 0 bases at J, with 8 bases between. CDR3 size: 14 residues. CDR1 SGHNT and CDR2 YYREEE come from the germline V gene (reference sequence). CDR3: CASGVYSGANVLTF. The CDR3 DNA is TGTGCCAGCGGCGTTTACTCTGGGGCCAACGTCCTGACTTTC.

The chain carries TRBV3-1 (or the pseudogene TRBV3-2) and TRBJ2-2, with TRBD2 identical over 8 bases. With 3 bases clipped from V and 5 bases from J, the junction kept 5 bases outside the gene matches. Germline assignment: CDR1 LGHDT and CDR2 YNNKEL (reference sequence). This CDR3 has 15 residues. CDR3 region: CASSQASGWTGELFF. The CDR3 DNA follows: TGTGCCAGCAGCCAGGCTAGCGGGTGGACCGGGGAGCTGTTTTTT.

V usage is TRBV5-1 and J usage is TRBJ2-4, with 15 bases fitting TRBD2. J gave up 4 bases and V 4 bases, and 6 bases lay outside the gene matches. Germline V gene data show CDR1 as SGHRS and CDR2 as YFSETQ. The CDR3 covers 17 residues. The CDR3 region is CASSLYGTSGGKNIQYF. In DNA form, the CDR3 reads TGCGCCAGCAGCCTATACGGGACTAGCGGGGGGAAAAACATTCAGTACTTC.